These 15 T cell receptor beta chains were all obtained from the same sample, sequenced in a study of T cells in Graves' hyperthyroidism and ophthalmopathy. TCR beta CDR3 region amplification was performed from RNA transcripts. Primed by the HTBI set, a first-round RT-PCR was run on the TCR CDR3. TCRdb reprocessed the multiplex PCR reads via MiXCR and lists one record per CDR3 protein. The sample holds some 440,000 distinct CDR3 sequences; 15% to 19% are singletons and the top ten take approximately 14%. The sample taken for sequencing was blood. The origin of the receptors is a woman younger than 35 with Graves' hyperthyroidism.

The V gene is TRBV6-2 or TRBV6-3, the J gene TRBJ1-6, with D perhaps TRBD1 (5 bases). CDR3 length: 14 amino acids. Germline CDR1 MNHEY, CDR2 SVGEGT. The V end lost 5 bases, the J end lost 11 bases, and 16 bases lay between the germline ends. The CDR3 DNA sequence: TGTGCCAGCAGTAGCCGGGACTCCGGTCCACCCCTCCACTTT. Amino acids: CASSSRDSGPPLHF.

V and J are TRBV13 and TRBJ2-1, with 7 positions matching TRBD1. The CDR3 length is 18 residues. Trimming took 8 bases from V and 0 from J; bases not matched to a gene: 16. Germline V gives CDR1 PRHDT, CDR2 FYEKMQ (reference sequence). The DNA for the CDR3 is TGTGCCAGCGGCTCACTAGGACAGGCCGTAAGCTCCTACAATGAGCAGTTCTTC. Translated: CASGSLGQAVSSYNEQFF.

The rearrangement uses TRBV3-1 and TRBJ2-3; 7 bases map to TRBD2. This CDR3 region has 17 residues. V lost 1 base to trimming and J lost 4 bases; unmatched junction nucleotides: 11. The V gene's germline CDR1 is LGHDT and CDR2 YNNKEL (reference sequence). The CDR3 loop reads CASSQAGFGGVPDTQYF. The CDR3 DNA follows: TGTGCCAGCAGCCAAGCGGGTTTTGGGGGGGTACCAGATACGCAGTATTTT.

The CDR3 nucleotides are TGCAGCGTTGCGGGACCTCGGTCGGACTACGAGCAGTACTTC. This sequence encodes CSVAGPRSDYEQYF. This chain joins TRBV29-1 and TRBJ2-7; D might be TRBD1 or TRBD2, each matching 5 bases. V was pared by 4 bases and J by 3 bases, with 16 bases between. This CDR3 region has 14 residues. Germline V gives CDR1 SQVTM, CDR2 ANQGSEA.

The chain recombines TRBV10-1 with TRBJ2-2, with D perhaps TRBD1 (5 bases). Looked up from germline, CDR1 is WNHNN and CDR2 is SYGVQD (reference sequence). This CDR3 is 15 amino acids long. The V and J ends lost 3 bases and 5 bases respectively, with 13 bases between them. CDR3 protein: CASSDSRAGTGELFF. CDR3 sequence (DNA): TGCGCCAGCAGTGATAGCAGGGCCGGAACCGGGGAGCTGTTTTTT.

This clonotype has just a few counts. The chain couples TRBV19 to TRBJ1-1, with 7 bases matching TRBD1. CDR1 LNHDA and CDR2 SQIVND come from the germline V gene (reference sequence). The CDR3 is 16 residues long. Trimming removed 8 bases from V and 0 bases from J; junction bases left unmatched: 12. The CDR3 DNA is TGTGCCAGTCTTCCCCTGACAGGGACTATGAACACTGAAGCTTTCTTT. Protein product: CASLPLTGTMNTEAFF.

This rearrangement joins TRBV27 to TRBJ1-2; a weak D match, TRBD1 (6 bases). The CDR3 is made up of 13 amino acids. Trimming took off 3 bases at V and 7 bases at J, with 12 bases between the two ends. Germline values: CDR1 MNHEY, CDR2 SMNVEV (reference sequence). The CDR3 here is CASSFRGRGGYTF. CDR3 sequence (DNA): TGTGCCAGCAGTTTCCGGGGGCGGGGTGGCTACACCTTC.

The chain couples TRBV5-5 to TRBJ2-2; no firm D call. In germline, CDR1 is SGHKS, CDR2 YYEKEE (reference sequence). Trimming cost V 3 bases and J 2 bases, with 14 bases left between them. The CDR3 extends over 16 amino acids. CDR3 nucleotides: TGTGCCAGCAGCTCACCTTTGACCGATAACACCGGGGAGCTGTTTTTT. Protein sequence: CASSSPLTDNTGELFF. Full variable domain (rest looked up from reference TRBV5-5 and TRBJ2-2): DAGVTQSPTHLIKTRGQQVTLRCSPISGHKSVSWYQQVLGQGPQFIFQYYEKEERGRGNFPDRFSARQFPNYSSELNVNALLLGDSALYLCASSSPLTDNTGELFFGEGSRLTVL.

The CDR3 loop reads CASSKLAGGSDTQYF. Written as DNA, the CDR3 is TGTGCCAGCAGTAAGCTAGCGGGGGGATCAGATACGCAGTATTTT. J is TRBJ2-3 and V is TRBV12-3 or TRBV12-4, with 11 bases identical to TRBD2. This CDR3 contains 15 residues. V was clipped by 5 bases and J by 4 bases; unmatched bases: 5.

This clonotype has a count of ten or more. The V call is TRBV13, the J call TRBJ2-7, with 8 bases fitting TRBD2. Germline V CDR1 and CDR2: PRHDT, FYEKMQ (reference sequence). The CDR3 has 14 amino acids. The V and J ends lost 5 bases and 3 bases, in that order; junction bases with no gene match: 6. The CDR3 protein is CASSHPGLGYEQYF. CDR3 coding DNA: TGTGCCAGCAGCCACCCGGGACTAGGCTACGAGCAGTACTTC.

Ten or more counts support this clonotype. V gene TRBV7-9 combines with J gene TRBJ2-5; 10 bases line up with TRBD1. Germline CDR1 SEHNR, CDR2 FQNEAQ (reference sequence). V shed 5 bases and J 12 bases; nucleotides not matched to a gene: 6. The CDR3 has 12 amino acids. Written as DNA, the CDR3 is TGTGCCAGCAGCCTAACAGGGACAGGGGAGTACTTC. Its translation: CASSLTGTGEYF. Full variable domain (outside the CDR3, taken from reference TRBV7-9 and TRBJ2-5): DTGVSQNPRHKITKRGQNVTFRCDPISEHNRLYWYRQTLGQGPEFLTYFQNEAQLEKSRLLSDRFSAERPKGSFSTLEIQRTEQGDSAMYLCASSLTGTGEYFGPGTRLLVL.

This clonotype has only a few counts. This chain joins TRBV29-1 and TRBJ2-7; 7 bases are a match to TRBD1. CDR3 length: 15 residues. The trim removed 5 bases at V and 6 bases at J, leaving 16 bases unmatched. Germline V lookup: CDR1 SQVTM, CDR2 ANQGSEA. The CDR3 protein is CSVKRQGRMSGEQYF. CDR3 nucleotides: TGCAGCGTTAAGCGACAGGGTAGAATGTCTGGCGAGCAGTACTTC.

Ten or more counts support this clonotype. The chain links TRBV5-1 to TRBJ2-1; no reliable D call. Germline CDR1 and CDR2: SGHRS and YFSETQ. There are 17 residues in the CDR3. V gave up 2 bases and J gave up 2 bases, with 17 bases separating them. The CDR3: CASSLTPVDGPYNEQFF. In DNA form, the CDR3 reads TGCGCCAGCAGCTTAACCCCCGTTGACGGACCCTACAATGAGCAGTTCTTC.

The table lists this clonotype with many counts. The chain couples TRBV12-3 or TRBV12-4 to TRBJ2-5; 10 bases are a match to TRBD2. The CDR3 loop spans 18 amino acids. With V trimmed by 1 base and J by 5 bases, 13 bases remained unmatched. The CDR3 here is CASSLVFLASGRLETQYF. In DNA form, the CDR3 reads TGTGCCAGCAGTTTAGTTTTTCTGGCTAGCGGGAGATTGGAGACCCAGTACTTC.

This clonotype was recorded at least ten times. The chain is built from TRBV11-2 and TRBJ1-5; D is ambiguous. CDR3 length equals 14 residues. Germline V gene sequence: CDR1 SGHAT, CDR2 FQNNGV. The V end was cut by 2 bases, the J end by 1 base, with 6 bases between. Here the CDR3 reads CASSLFQSNQPQHF. In DNA, the CDR3 is TGTGCCAGCAGCTTATTTCAAAGCAATCAGCCCCAGCATTTT.